This TCR beta chain emerged from a study of vaccination and CD4 T cells after COVID-19. Treatment described: approximately 11-day PBMC culture with coronavirus spike peptide pools or control peptides (ViraFEST assay). The unexposed donor provided CD4+ T cells, which were taken before the COVID-19 pandemic (2011-2018). Germline lookup yields CDR1 MNHEY and CDR2 SVGAGI. J gave up 10 bases and V 4 bases, and 9 bases lay outside the gene matches. This CDR3 has 15 amino acids. The assay that was used to sequence DNA from cultured CD4+ T cells was the Oncomine TCR Beta short-read assay. Cultured CD4+ T cells yielded the extracted genomic DNA. Each CDR3 protein gets one entry after TCRdb re-called the PCR reads with MiXCR. The top ten hold approximately 25% of the sample, which has several thousand distinct CDR3 sequences, 28% seen once. This clonotype was counted a few times. The target antigen is unknown.

This clonotype was obtained from a human donor in good health. Sample: CD4+ T cells from blood, cultured in vitro. The J gene is TRBJ2-7, the V gene TRBV6-5, with TRBD2 matching 14 bases. The CDR3 sequence is CASSSLTSGRAEQYF. CDR3 DNA sequence: TGTGCCAGCAGTTCGCTGACTAGCGGGAGGGCAGAACAGTACTTC.